This T cell receptor (beta chain) was recorded in a study of blood T cells in healthy people across ages. This clonotype occurred once. Its antigen is currently unknown. Sample-barcoded 5' priming and a J-beta primer mix drove a second PCR of about 7 to 12 cycles. TCRdb independently ran MiXCR on the 5' RACE reads; one entry per CDR3 protein. The repertoire has some 1.5 million distinct CDR3 sequences, under 30% of them found once; the top ten carry less than 9.5%. Study-wide findings and caveats: Nothing was known about donor CMV status, and this possibly confounded expanded clonotype changes.

Staff drew ten milliliters of peripheral blood from each donor. The length of the CDR3 is 15 residues. Germline values: CDR1 SEHNR, CDR2 FQNEAQ (reference sequence). V was shortened by 5 bases and J by 1 base, with 12 bases between the two germline ends. The sample was blood. This chain joins TRBV7-9 and TRBJ2-1; a weak D match, TRBD2 (5 bases). The origin of this receptor is a woman aged 30 to 39 in good health. The CDR3 loop reads CASSRDGVSYNEQFF. CDR3 in DNA: TGTGCCAGCAGCCGTGACGGGGTTTCCTACAATGAGCAGTTCTTC.